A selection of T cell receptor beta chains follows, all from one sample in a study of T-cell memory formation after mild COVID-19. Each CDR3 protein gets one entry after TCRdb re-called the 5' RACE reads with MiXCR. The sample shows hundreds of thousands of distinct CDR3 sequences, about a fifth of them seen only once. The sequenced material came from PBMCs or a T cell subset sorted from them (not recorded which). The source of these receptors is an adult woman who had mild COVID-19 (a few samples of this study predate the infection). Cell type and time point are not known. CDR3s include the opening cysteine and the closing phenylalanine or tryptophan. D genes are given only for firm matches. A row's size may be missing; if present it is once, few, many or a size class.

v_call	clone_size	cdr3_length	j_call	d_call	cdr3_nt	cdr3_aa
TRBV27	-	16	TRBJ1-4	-	TGTGCCAGCAGTTTCTTCTATCCAGGGCAAAGCGAAAAACTGTTTTTT	CASSFFYPGQSEKLFF
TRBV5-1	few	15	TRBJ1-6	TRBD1	TGCGCCAGCAGCTTGCGGGGACAGAAACCTTCACCCCTCCACTTT	CASSLRGQKPSPLHF
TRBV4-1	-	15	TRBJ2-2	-	TGCGCCAGCAGCCAAGCTAGACAGCTCACCGGGGAGCTGTTTTTT	CASSQARQLTGELFF
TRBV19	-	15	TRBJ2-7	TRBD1	TGTGCCAGTAGTACCTCCGGGACAGGAGTCTACGAGCAGTACTTC	CASSTSGTGVYEQYF
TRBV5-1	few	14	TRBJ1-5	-	TGCGCCAGCAGCTTGGAGCATAGCAATCAGCCCCAGCATTTT	CASSLEHSNQPQHF
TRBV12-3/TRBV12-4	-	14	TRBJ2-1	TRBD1	TGTGCCAGCAGTTTAAATCAGGGGGCCAATGAGCAGTTCTTC	CASSLNQGANEQFF
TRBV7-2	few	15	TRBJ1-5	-	TGTGCCAGCAGCTTAGGCCAGGTCTACAATCAGCCCCAGCATTTT	CASSLGQVYNQPQHF
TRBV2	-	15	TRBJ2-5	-	TGTGCCAGCAGTAACCAGGGATTAGTTCAAGAGACCCAGTACTTC	CASSNQGLVQETQYF
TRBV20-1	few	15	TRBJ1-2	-	TGCAGTGCTACGGGGGGAAACTCGCAATCCTATGGCTACACCTTC	CSATGGNSQSYGYTF
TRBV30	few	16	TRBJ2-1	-	TGTGCCTGGAGTGACCTGGGGGGGCCACGTTACAATGAGCAGTTCTTC	CAWSDLGGPRYNEQFF
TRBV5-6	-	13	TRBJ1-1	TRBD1	TGTGCCAGCAGCTTGAGCGGACAGGATGAAGCTTTCTTT	CASSLSGQDEAFF
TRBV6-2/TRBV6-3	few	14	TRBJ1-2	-	TGTGCCAGCAGTTACCTGGGACGGTCTAGTGGCTACACCTTC	CASSYLGRSSGYTF
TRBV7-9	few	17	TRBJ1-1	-	TGTGCCAGCAGCTCCTATCGGGCAGGGACCTTGAACACTGAAGCTTTCTTT	CASSSYRAGTLNTEAFF
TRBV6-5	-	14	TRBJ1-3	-	TGTGCCAGCAGTACCCTCGTCACTGGAAACACCATATATTTT	CASSTLVTGNTIYF
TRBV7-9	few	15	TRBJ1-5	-	TGTGCCAGCAGCCTCGCGGGTCGAAGCAATCAGCCCCAGCATTTT	CASSLAGRSNQPQHF
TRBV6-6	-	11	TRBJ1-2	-	TGTGCCAGCAGTTACAGCAGTATCTACACCTTC	CASSYSSIYTF
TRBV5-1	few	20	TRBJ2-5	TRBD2	TGCGCCAGCAGCGCGTCACCTCCAACCGGGACTAGCGGGCTCAGAGAGACCCAGTACTTC	CASSASPPTGTSGLRETQYF
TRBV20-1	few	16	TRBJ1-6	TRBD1	TGCAGTGCTGCGCGCCAGAGGACAGGGCTAAATTCACCCCTCCACTTT	CSAARQRTGLNSPLHF
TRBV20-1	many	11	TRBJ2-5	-	TGCAGTGCTAGATCTGGAGAGACCCAGTACTTC	CSARSGETQYF
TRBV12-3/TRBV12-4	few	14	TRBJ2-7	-	TGTGCCAGCACTAAACGGGAGCATTCCTACGAGCAGTACTTC	CASTKREHSYEQYF
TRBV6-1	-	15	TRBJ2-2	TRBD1	TGTGCCAGCAACCCGGACAGGGGGCACGTCGGGGAGCTGTTTTTT	CASNPDRGHVGELFF
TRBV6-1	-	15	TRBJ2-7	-	TGTGCCAGCAGTGAAGCTGCAGGGAGCTCCTACGAGCAGTACTTC	CASSEAAGSSYEQYF
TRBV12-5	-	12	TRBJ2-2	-	TGTGCTAGTGCTCCTGACACCGGGGAGCTGTTTTTT	CASAPDTGELFF
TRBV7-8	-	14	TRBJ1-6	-	TGTGCCAGCAGCAGATTAGGAGGGGATTCACCCCTCCACTTT	CASSRLGGDSPLHF
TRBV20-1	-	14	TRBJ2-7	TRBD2	TGCAGTGTGATAGCGGGAGGGACTGGGTACGAGCAGTACTTC	CSVIAGGTGYEQYF
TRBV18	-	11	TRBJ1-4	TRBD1	TGTGCCAGCTCTCAGGGACAGGAACTGTTTTTT	CASSQGQELFF
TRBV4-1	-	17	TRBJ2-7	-	TGCGCCAGCAGCCAGCCCCTTCGGGGGGCCGGTAGTTACGAGCAGTACTTC	CASSQPLRGAGSYEQYF
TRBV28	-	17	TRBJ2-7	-	TGTGCCAGCAGTTCCCCACGGGGGTCGGGAGAGGGTCACGAGCAGTACTTC	CASSSPRGSGEGHEQYF
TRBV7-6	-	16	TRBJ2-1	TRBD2	TGTGCCAGCAGCTCCACTAGCGGGAGACTTGGAAATGAGCAGTTCTTC	CASSSTSGRLGNEQFF
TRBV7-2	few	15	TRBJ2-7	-	TGTGCCAGCAGCTTAAGCGGAGTAGGCTCCTACGAGCAGTACTTC	CASSLSGVGSYEQYF
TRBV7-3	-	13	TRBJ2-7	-	TGTGCCAGCAGCTCCGGGGCCAGGGAAGAGCAGTACTTC	CASSSGAREEQYF
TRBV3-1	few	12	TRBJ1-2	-	TGTGCCAGCAGCCAAGATCGGACTGGCTACACCTTC	CASSQDRTGYTF
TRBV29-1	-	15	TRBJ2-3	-	TGCAGCGTTGATGGTGTTAGCGGCCTCACAGATACGCAGTATTTT	CSVDGVSGLTDTQYF
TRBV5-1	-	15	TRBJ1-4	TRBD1	TGCGCCAGCAGCTCCACGGGACAGACAGGTGAAAAACTGTTTTTT	CASSSTGQTGEKLFF
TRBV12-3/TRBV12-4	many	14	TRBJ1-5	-	TGTGCCAGCAGGCCAGACCATGGGGTACAGCCCCAGCATTTT	CASRPDHGVQPQHF
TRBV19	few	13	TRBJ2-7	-	TGTGCCAGTAGTCTAAAAGACGGCTACGAGCAGTACTTC	CASSLKDGYEQYF
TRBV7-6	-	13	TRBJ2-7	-	TGTGCCAGCAGCCCAGGGGGGAACTACGAGCAGTACTTC	CASSPGGNYEQYF
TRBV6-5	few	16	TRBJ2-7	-	TGTGCCAGCAGTTTACAAACAGGGTTGGGTGATCGCGAGCAGTACTTC	CASSLQTGLGDREQYF
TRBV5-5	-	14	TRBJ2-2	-	TGTGCCAGCAGCTTATTAACAAGCACCGGGGAGCTGTTTTTT	CASSLLTSTGELFF
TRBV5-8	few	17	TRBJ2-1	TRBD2	TGTGCCAGCAGCTTGGTGACTAGCGGGTGGGGCTACAATGAGCAGTTCTTC	CASSLVTSGWGYNEQFF
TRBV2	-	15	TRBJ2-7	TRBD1	TGTGCCAGCAGGCCGGGACAGGGCCGTTCCTACGAGCAGTACTTC	CASRPGQGRSYEQYF
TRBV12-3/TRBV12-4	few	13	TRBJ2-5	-	TGTGCCAGCGGCAGAGACCAAAAAGAGACCCAGTACTTC	CASGRDQKETQYF